These T cell receptor beta chains were read from a single sample in a study of T cell responses to AZD1222 COVID-19 vaccine. Assay used: immunoSEQ multiplex PCR; TCRdb lists only in-frame clones, some missing. Of 150,000 to 200,000 clones in the sample, around 87% were seen once. Specimen: peripheral blood, collected on day 0 of AZD1222 vaccination. The receptors come from an adult in good health. The CDR3 runs from the conserved cysteine through the conserved F or W. A D gene is named only where the DNA matches it firmly. Not all rows give a size; the values are once, few, many and, for expanded clones, a class.

TRBJ1-4,once,TRBV27,NA,TGTGCCAGTGGAAACTACGCTAATGAAAAACTGTTTTTT,CASGNYANEKLFF
TRBJ2-7,NA,TRBV9,NA,TGTGCCAGCAGCGTCTCGGCTGCCAGCTCCTACGAGCAGTACTTC,CASSVSAASSYEQYF
TRBJ1-2,NA,TRBV28,NA,TGTGCCAGCAGTTTATCGGCAGCCAGGGTCTATGGCTACACCTTC,CASSLSAARVYGYTF
TRBJ1-1,NA,TRBV12-3/TRBV12-4,TRBD1,TGTGCCAGCAGTTTCAGGGGGATCCCTGAAGCTTTCTTT,CASSFRGIPEAFF
TRBJ2-6,few,TRBV4-2,TRBD1,TGTGCCAGCAGCCAACACAGGGGGTCTGGGGCCAACGTCCTGACTTTC,CASSQHRGSGANVLTF
TRBJ2-7,NA,TRBV6-5,NA,TGTGCCAGCAGCCCCTCAGGGAGGGAGCAGTACTTC,CASSPSGREQYF
TRBJ2-7,NA,TRBV6-1,NA,TGTGCCAGCAGTTCCCAGGGACTCTACGAGCAGTACTTC,CASSSQGLYEQYF
TRBJ2-7,NA,TRBV19,TRBD2,TGTGCCAGTAGTATAGGGGGGACTATAAACTACGAGCAGTACTTC,CASSIGGTINYEQYF
TRBJ1-4,NA,TRBV2,TRBD1,TGTGCCAGCAGTAAGGACAGGGTCCCGAATGAAAAACTGTTTTTT,CASSKDRVPNEKLFF
TRBJ2-7,NA,TRBV30,NA,TGTGCCTGGAGTATAGGTGTTGGCAGCCAGTTCGACGAGCAGTACTTC,CAWSIGVGSQFDEQYF
TRBJ2-5,NA,TRBV25-1,TRBD2,TGTGCCAGCAGCTTCTCAGATGGCGGGAGTTTGGAGACCCAGTACTTC,CASSFSDGGSLETQYF
TRBJ2-3,NA,TRBV9,NA,TGTGCCAGCAGCGATGGGGGGAGTACAGATACGCAGTATTTT,CASSDGGSTDTQYF
TRBJ2-3,NA,TRBV18,NA,TGTGCCAGCTCACGGGCGGGAACAAGCACAGATACGCAGTATTTT,CASSRAGTSTDTQYF
TRBJ2-5,NA,TRBV24-1,TRBD2,TGTGCCACCAGTGATTTGAGGTCTAGCGGGAGCCAGGGGGAGACCCAGTACTTC,CATSDLRSSGSQGETQYF
TRBJ2-7,NA,TRBV5-6,TRBD2,TGTGCCAGCAGCTGGCGGGGGAGTTATAGCTCCTACGAGCAGTACTTC,CASSWRGSYSSYEQYF
TRBJ1-5,NA,TRBV10-3,NA,TGTGCCATCAGTGATGGGAATCAGCCCCAGCATTTT,CAISDGNQPQHF
TRBJ1-1,NA,TRBV18,NA,TGTGCCAGCTCACCACCCCCAAACTCTGAAGCTTTCTTT,CASSPPPNSEAFF
TRBJ1-4,NA,TRBV29-1,NA,TGCAGCGCTGGGACTCCCGTACCAACAAAACTGTTTTTT,CSAGTPVPTKLFF
TRBJ1-1,NA,TRBV5-4,NA,TGTGCCAGCAGCCAACCGGGGACTGAAGCTTTCTTT,CASSQPGTEAFF
TRBJ2-1,NA,TRBV10-2,NA,TGCGCCAGCGAGGCGCAAGTGGATGAGCAGTTCTTC,CASEAQVDEQFF
TRBJ2-1,NA,TRBV27,TRBD2,TGTGCCAGCAGGAGCGGGAGGGTATACAATGAGCAGTTCTTC,CASRSGRVYNEQFF
TRBJ2-5,NA,TRBV5-5,NA,TGTGCCAGCAGCTTACAGGGATTCCAAGAGACCCAGTACTTC,CASSLQGFQETQYF
TRBJ2-1,NA,TRBV4-2,TRBD1,TGTGCCAGCAGCCAACAGGGGGCGAGTCGACTAGGTCCCTACAATGAGCAGTTCTTC,CASSQQGASRLGPYNEQFF
TRBJ1-1,NA,TRBV6-2/TRBV6-3,TRBD1,TGTGCCAGCAGTTACGGGACAGGGTGGTCTGAAGCTTTCTTT,CASSYGTGWSEAFF
TRBJ1-5,NA,TRBV19,NA,TGTGCCAGTAGTACACGGACGGTTAATCAGCCCCAGCATTTT,CASSTRTVNQPQHF
TRBJ2-7,once,TRBV5-1,NA,TGCGCCAGCAGCTTGATGCCAGCATCCTACGAGCAGTACTTC,CASSLMPASYEQYF
TRBJ1-2,NA,TRBV12-3/TRBV12-4,TRBD1,TGTGCCAGCAGTTCCGACCGACAGGGCGGCTACACCTTC,CASSSDRQGGYTF
TRBJ1-2,NA,TRBV6-1,TRBD1,TGTGCCAGCAGTGAAGCGTTCACAGGGGGCTATGGCTACACCTTC,CASSEAFTGGYGYTF
TRBJ2-2,NA,TRBV3-1/TRBV3-2,NA,TGTGCCAGCAGCGCCCTTATTGGGACCGGGGAGCTGTTTTTT,CASSALIGTGELFF
TRBJ1-2,NA,TRBV5-1,NA,TGCGCCAGCAGCTTGCAGGACACTATCTATGGCTACACCTTC,CASSLQDTIYGYTF
TRBJ1-5,NA,TRBV24-1,NA,TGTGCCACCAGTGAGGAATGGTCACTCCAGCCCCAGCATTTT,CATSEEWSLQPQHF
TRBJ2-3,NA,TRBV11-2,TRBD2,TGTGCCAGCAGTCTAGGGTTAGCGGGCGCCAGCACAGATACGCAGTATTTT,CASSLGLAGASTDTQYF
TRBJ2-7,NA,TRBV11-3,NA,TGTGCCAGCAGCCGCGGGGCCCATTACGAGCAGTACTTC,CASSRGAHYEQYF